This T cell receptor (beta chain) was identified during a study of shared clonotypes between healthy human individuals. The authors sequenced unsorted PBMC DNA on ten immunoSEQ deep assay plates. Generated by immunoSEQ multiplex PCR, the TCRdb table keeps only in-frame clones and is missing some. Of about 500,000 clones detected, 60% to 80% appear once; the ten largest clones hold approximately 12%. V lost 3 bases to trimming and J lost 5 bases, with 10 bases between them. The CDR3 spans 13 residues. Germline values: CDR1 SGHTA, CDR2 FQGTGA. Worth noting for this clone: The antigen is undetermined.

Study-wide points: The study drew on few donors, limiting represented genetic and exposure-history diversity.

The sequence derives from a woman aged 40 to 50 in good health. Some clones in this sample may be carry-over from other donors' samples. Input material: PBMCs. The gene calls are TRBV7-3 and TRBJ2-5, with no clear D. The CDR3 coding sequence is TGTGCCAGCAGCTTCTCCCCTCGGGAGACCCAGTACTTC. Its protein product is CASSFSPRETQYF.